This T cell receptor beta chain was captured by sequencing in a study of T cell responses to AZD1222 COVID-19 vaccine. The CDR3 length is 14 residues. Germline CDR1 and CDR2: SGHKS and YYEKEE (reference sequence). V dropped 0 bases and J dropped 4 bases, with 11 bases sitting between them. As regards this clone: What it binds is not known.

Study-wide results and limits: The study sampled repertoires only after the peak T cell response.

TCRdb's table, derived via immunoSEQ multiplex PCR, lists solely in-frame clones and lacks some. The sample carries approximately 150,000 clones, 80% to 95% recorded once. The clonotype originates from an adult in good health. The sample consisted of peripheral blood, taken on day 0 of AZD1222 vaccination. This chain links TRBV5-5 with TRBJ2-7; a weak D match, TRBD2 (5 bases). The CDR3 nucleotides read TGTGCCAGCAGCTTGGCTGCAGGAGGATACGAGCAGTACTTC. It yields the protein CASSLAAGGYEQYF. Drawing the rest from reference TRBV5-5 and TRBJ2-7, the complete variable domain is DAGVTQSPTHLIKTRGQQVTLRCSPISGHKSVSWYQQVLGQGPQFIFQYYEKEERGRGNFPDRFSARQFPNYSSELNVNALLLGDSALYLCASSLAAGGYEQYFGPGTRLTVT.